This entry lists 26 T cell receptor beta chains sequenced from one sample in a study of OX40 agonist ivuxolimab in advanced cancers. Repertoires were generated with immunoSEQ multiplex PCR, while TCRdb's copy carries only in-frame clones and drops some. The data contain 50,000 to 55,000 clones, 70% to 90% of them singletons. Sequenced here: CD4+ or CD8+ T cells sorted from blood, sampled in a trial of the OX40 agonist ivuxolimab. These receptors were obtained from an adult with an advanced solid tumor such as melanoma, head and neck, liver or kidney cancer.

J is TRBJ1-6 and V is TRBV5-1; 9 bases agree with TRBD1. The J segment lost 7 bases and the V segment lost 3 bases, leaving 2 bases of the junction unmatched. The CDR3 is 14 amino acids. CDR1 and CDR2 from the germline V gene are SGHRS and YFSETQ. The CDR3 here is CASSSGTGNSPLHF. Written as DNA, the CDR3 is TGCGCCAGCAGCTCCGGGACAGGGAATTCACCCCTCCACTTT.

This sequence joins TRBV2 and TRBJ2-2; TRBD2 agrees at 12 bases. From germline, CDR1 is SNHLY and CDR2 FYNNEI. CDR3 size: 17 residues. V was pared by 7 bases and J by 0 bases, with 6 bases of the junction left unmatched. CDR3 nucleotide sequence: TGTGCCAGCAAATCCGGGACTAGCGGGCCGAACACCGGGGAGCTGTTTTTT. This encodes CASKSGTSGPNTGELFF.

This chain uses TRBV5-1 with TRBJ1-4, with 7 positions matching TRBD1. V shed 3 bases and J 7 bases; nucleotides not matched to a gene: 9. The germline V gene encodes CDR1 SGHRS and CDR2 YFSETQ. The CDR3 contains 15 residues. The CDR3 loop is CASSWTTGPREKLFF. The DNA for the CDR3 is TGCGCCAGCAGCTGGACGACAGGGCCGCGTGAAAAACTGTTTTTT. Drawing the rest from reference TRBV5-1 and TRBJ1-4, the complete variable domain is KAGVTQTPRYLIKTRGQQVTLSCSPISGHRSVSWYQQTPGQGLQFLFEYFSETQRNKGNFPGRFSGRQFSNSRSEMNVSTLELGDSALYLCASSWTTGPREKLFFGSGTQLSVL.

The chain links TRBV2 to TRBJ1-5; no definite D call. V was cut by 2 bases and J by 1 base, with 9 bases left in between. Germline V gene data show CDR1 as SNHLY and CDR2 as FYNNEI. CDR3 length equals 15 residues. The CDR3 nucleotides are TGTGCCAGCAGTGAATTCATGGGGAGCAATCAGCCCCAGCATTTT. Its translation is CASSEFMGSNQPQHF.

V and J are TRBV5-6 and TRBJ1-3; tentative D call: TRBD1 (6 bases). CDR1 and CDR2 from the germline V gene are SGHDT and YYEEEE. Trimming pared 0 bases from V and 4 bases from J, leaving 20 bases between. The CDR3 contains 18 residues. The CDR3 loop is CASSLGLRVTGAGNTIYF. CDR3 coding DNA: TGTGCCAGCAGCTTGGGTCTCCGGGTGACAGGTGCGGGAAACACCATATATTTT.

The rearrangement links TRBV5-1 to TRBJ2-5, with D perhaps given as TRBD1 or TRBD2 (5 bases each). Germline V gene lookup returns CDR1 SGHRS and CDR2 YFSETQ. V was clipped by 0 bases and J by 5 bases, with 11 bases between them. CDR3 length equals 14 residues. CDR3 in DNA: TGCGCCAGCAGCTTGGCCGGGGCTGGGGAGACCCAGTACTTC. This encodes CASSLAGAGETQYF. Full variable domain (missing parts from reference TRBV5-1 and TRBJ2-5): KAGVTQTPRYLIKTRGQQVTLSCSPISGHRSVSWYQQTPGQGLQFLFEYFSETQRNKGNFPGRFSGRQFSNSRSEMNVSTLELGDSALYLCASSLAGAGETQYFGPGTRLLVL.

This clone occurred a few times. The V gene is TRBV5-1, the J gene TRBJ1-6, with 9 bases identical to TRBD1. CDR1 and CDR2 (germline): SGHRS, YFSETQ. J lost 7 bases, V lost 4 bases, and 9 bases had no gene match. This CDR3 has 16 amino acids. CDR3 nucleotide sequence: TGCGCCAGCAGCCGACTTACAGGGGGCGCGAATTCACCCCTCCACTTT. It yields the protein CASSRLTGGANSPLHF.

This clone occurred once. The chain carries TRBV7-6 and TRBJ1-2; D ambiguous. CDR3 length: 12 amino acids. The V gene lost 5 bases and the J gene lost 5 bases, with 9 bases spanning the gap. Germline CDR1 is SGHVS and CDR2 is FNYEAQ. The CDR3 spells CASSKHDYGYTF. DNA for the CDR3: TGTGCCAGCAGCAAACATGATTATGGCTACACCTTC.

CDR3 region: CASSVASRDDTQYF. In DNA, the CDR3 is TGTGCCAGCAGCGTAGCTTCGAGAGATGATACGCAGTATTTT. V usage is TRBV9 and J usage is TRBJ2-3; no firm D call. CDR1 and CDR2 from the germline V gene are SGDLS and YYNGEE. V dropped 0 bases and J dropped 6 bases, with 11 bases sitting between them. The CDR3 sequence is 14 residues long.

The chain joins TRBV6-5 to TRBJ2-1; D is unresolved. Trimming shortened V by 0 bases and J by 7 bases, and 13 bases separated the two germline ends. There are 15 residues in the CDR3. In germline, CDR1 is MNHEY, CDR2 SVGAGI. The CDR3, as DNA: TGTGCCAGCAGTTACTCGTCTCGGTGGCGGAATGAGCAGTTCTTC. Translating it yields CASSYSSRWRNEQFF.

This chain uses TRBV7-9 with TRBJ2-1, with no clear D. The ends were cut back, 1 base at V and 4 bases at J, with 5 bases in the middle. The CDR3 consists of 13 residues. Germline CDR1 is SEHNR and CDR2 is FQNEAQ (reference sequence). CDR3 nucleotides: TGTGCCAGCAGCTTAGGATATTACAATGAGCAGTTCTTC. Its translation: CASSLGYYNEQFF.

This clone was seen a few times. The chain employs TRBV7-8 and TRBJ1-5; D gene ambiguous. V shed 2 bases and J shed 1 base, with 3 bases lying between them. CDR1 and CDR2 from the germline V gene are SGHVS and FQNEAQ. The CDR3 is 13 amino acids. Written as DNA, the CDR3 is TGTGCCAGCAGCTTACGAAGCAATCAGCCCCAGCATTTT. Encoded protein: CASSLRSNQPQHF.

This chain uses TRBV27 with TRBJ2-1, with D uncertain. Looked up from germline, CDR1 is MNHEY and CDR2 is SMNVEV (reference sequence). The V gene lost 4 bases and the J gene lost 0 bases, with 10 bases spanning the gap. This CDR3 is 15 amino acids long. This CDR3 is CASSSYQSSYNEQFF. DNA of the CDR3: TGTGCCAGCAGTTCTTACCAGAGCTCCTACAATGAGCAGTTCTTC.

This clone was observed once. CDR3 sequence (DNA): TGCGCCAGCAGCAGTACCGGGGAGCTGTTTTTT. As protein: CASSSTGELFF. J is TRBJ2-2 and V is TRBV5-1; D is undetermined. The CDR3 has 11 residues. Trimming removed 4 bases at V and 5 bases at J, with 3 bases between. CDR1 and CDR2 from the germline V gene are SGHRS and YFSETQ.

The chain has TRBV10-3 and TRBJ2-5; a possible D gene is TRBD1 (6 bases). The germline V gene encodes CDR1 ENHRY and CDR2 SYGVKD. The CDR3 extends over 14 amino acids. Trimming removed 3 bases from V and 3 bases from J, with 11 bases in between. The CDR3 loop reads CAISDVTGEETQYF. The DNA for the CDR3 is TGTGCCATCAGTGACGTGACAGGTGAAGAGACCCAGTACTTC.

The rearrangement links TRBV7-8 to TRBJ2-3; D gene unclear. Trimming left V 1 base short and J 2 bases short, with 10 bases between. The CDR3 loop spans 15 amino acids. The germline CDR1 and CDR2 sequences are SGHVS and FQNEAQ. This CDR3 reads CASSLGTLITDTQYF. The CDR3 DNA follows: TGTGCCAGCAGCTTAGGGACCCTGATCACAGATACGCAGTATTTT.

V gene TRBV28 combines with J gene TRBJ2-7, with D perhaps matching TRBD2 (6 bases). Per germline, CDR1 MDHEN and CDR2 SYDVKM. Trimming removed 8 bases from V and 2 bases from J, with 16 bases in between. The CDR3 is made up of 14 amino acids. CDR3 DNA: TGTGCCAGCCGGACTAATATGTTTCCCTACGAGCAGTACTTC. Translation: CASRTNMFPYEQYF. The complete variable domain, with remaining parts taken from reference TRBV28 and TRBJ2-7, reads DVKVTQSSRYLVKRTGEKVFLECVQDMDHENMFWYRQDPGLGLRLIYFSYDVKMKEKGDIPEGYSVSREKKERFSLILESASTNQTSMYLCASRTNMFPYEQYFGPGTRLTVT.

This sequence joins TRBV5-3 and TRBJ2-1, with TRBD1 identical over 12 bases. TRBV5-3 has ORF status, its function being uncertain. The CDR3 length is 14 residues. J gave up 13 bases and V 4 bases, and 9 bases lay outside the gene matches. As DNA, the CDR3 is TGTGCCAGAAGCCCGGGACAGGGGGCCTTAGTCCAGTTCTTC. It specifies CARSPGQGALVQFF.

The chain carries TRBV6-1 and TRBJ2-2; 13 bases are a match to TRBD2. CDR1 and CDR2 (germline): MNHNS, SASEGT. The CDR3 sequence is 15 residues long. Trimming took 3 bases from V and 6 from J; bases not matched to a gene: 1. CDR3 amino acids: CASSDGTSGAGELFF. The CDR3 DNA follows: TGTGCCAGCAGTGATGGGACTAGCGGGGCCGGGGAGCTGTTTTTT.

This chain links TRBV19 with TRBJ1-1, with a possible D match to TRBD1 (5 bases). Germline CDR1 and CDR2: LNHDA and SQIVND (reference sequence). V was shortened by 7 bases and J by 0 bases, with 21 bases between the two germline ends. This CDR3 spans 17 amino acids. The CDR3 is CASTGVGLGPMNTEAFF. The CDR3 nucleotides read TGTGCCAGTACCGGGGTAGGGTTGGGGCCAATGAACACTGAAGCTTTCTTT.

The chain has TRBV6-1 and TRBJ1-6; the match to TRBD1 covers 7 bases. The CDR3 covers 15 residues. CDR1 and CDR2 from the germline V gene are MNHNS and SASEGT. J was trimmed by 4 bases and V by 6 bases; bases with no gene match: 6. CDR3 DNA sequence: TGTGCCAGCAGGAGGGGGACAGCTTATAATTCACCCCTCCACTTT. Its translation: CASRRGTAYNSPLHF.

V and J are TRBV19 and TRBJ1-2; D perhaps matches TRBD1 (5 bases). CDR1 LNHDA and CDR2 SQIVND come from the germline V gene (reference sequence). V lost 7 bases and J lost 7, with 13 bases in between. The CDR3 covers 12 residues. The CDR3 reads CASTLGQGGYTF. CDR3 in DNA: TGTGCCAGTACACTTGGGCAGGGTGGCTACACCTTC.

This chain uses TRBV2 with TRBJ2-6; D not certain. The CDR3 sequence is 14 residues long. V was shortened by 4 bases and J by 3 bases, with 7 bases between the two germline ends. Germline V lookup: CDR1 SNHLY, CDR2 FYNNEI. CDR3 in DNA: TGTGCCAGCAGTGTGGGTTTTGGGGCCAACGTCCTGACTTTC. This gives the protein CASSVGFGANVLTF.

The gene calls are TRBV19 and TRBJ2-7; the D is unclear. CDR3 length: 12 amino acids. Germline CDR1 LNHDA, CDR2 SQIVND (reference sequence). The ends were cut back, 7 bases at V and 5 bases at J, with 12 bases in the middle. CDR3 bases: TGTGCCAGTACGACGTCTGACCACGAGCAGTACTTC. It translates to CASTTSDHEQYF.

This sequence joins TRBV11-1 and TRBJ1-2; D remains ambiguous. Per the germline V gene, CDR1 is SGHAT and CDR2 is FQDESV (reference sequence). V was cut by 5 bases and J by 8 bases, with 18 bases left in between. The CDR3 runs to 14 residues. The DNA of the CDR3 is TGTGCCAGCAGCCCCGTTCTCGGAGGTAGGGGCTACACCTTC. Protein product: CASSPVLGGRGYTF.

The chain links TRBV5-8 to TRBJ2-7; D not resolved. The CDR3 sequence is 12 residues long. Germline assignment: CDR1 SGHTS and CDR2 YDEGEE. Trimming removed 4 bases at V and 6 bases at J, with 11 bases between. The CDR3 loop reads CASSPLRAEQYF. The CDR3 nucleotides read TGTGCCAGCAGCCCTCTTAGAGCCGAGCAGTACTTC. Combining the CDR3 with reference TRBV5-8 and TRBJ2-7 gives the whole variable domain EAGVTQSPTHLIKTRGQQATLRCSPISGHTSVYWYQQALGLGLQFLLWYDEGEERNRGNFPPRFSGRQFPNYSSELNVNALELEDSALYLCASSPLRAEQYFGPGTRLTVT.